This T cell receptor (beta chain) is drawn from a study of regulatory T cells in long-lasting Graves disease. Overall study findings and caveats: Favored usage of TRBV28, TRBJ1-2 and TRBJ2-5 was recorded in persistent disease.

CDR3 length: 13 residues. The germline V gene encodes CDR1 KGHSH and CDR2 LQKENI. Time point noted: newly diagnosed GD, antithyroid drugs for less than 3 months. PBMC-extracted RNA yielded the TCR library. Comments on this clonotype: The antigen remains undetermined. The junction differs from germline at one of its ends, possibly a read error.

Combining iRepertoire HTBI primers with Arm-PCR of CDR3 regions, the authors built TCR beta libraries. One entry per CDR3 protein, called by TCRdb with MiXCR from the multiplex PCR reads. Of about 460,000 distinct CDR3 sequences listed, approximately 14% are singletons. The data also belong to a second study, concerning T cells in Graves' hyperthyroidism and ophthalmopathy. In that study: Uncontrolled infections, other autoimmune diseases, pregnancy or lactation led to exclusion of patients.

The rearrangement joins TRBV18 to TRBJ1-5; 9 positions match TRBD1. Material: peripheral blood mononuclear cells (PBMCs), obtained at new diagnosis, from a patient treated with antithyroid drugs. The TCR originated in a woman in her 50s with Graves disease. This CDR3 is CASSPTGGQPRHF. The DNA for the CDR3 is TGTGCCAGCTCTCCGACAGGGGGTCAGCCCCGGCATTTT.